This is a list of T cell receptor beta chains from one sample in a study of T cells in Graves' hyperthyroidism and ophthalmopathy. MiXCR, run by TCRdb on the multiplex PCR reads, gives a single entry per CDR3 protein. The data show almost 600,000 distinct CDR3 sequences, with approximately 44% seen just once and about 8.3% held by the top ten. The source material was peripheral blood or thyroid tissue (not recorded which). These receptors were collected from a woman aged 18-30 years with Graves' hyperthyroidism. Both conserved end residues are part of each CDR3. The D gene is left open where the match is weak. Where a row states a size, it is once, few, many or the class of an expanded clone; other rows omit it.

J gene | clone size | D gene | V gene | CDR3 DNA | CDR3 protein
TRBJ1-1 | many | TRBD1 | TRBV15 | TGTGCCACCAAACGACAGGGAGCCGGGTCACCTGAAGCTTTCTTT | CATKRQGAGSPEAFF
TRBJ2-7 | - | TRBD2 | TRBV29-1 | TGCAGCGTACTAGCGGACTCCTACGAGCAGTACTTC | CSVLADSYEQYF
TRBJ2-5 | - | - | TRBV4-3 | TGCGCCAGCAGCCCAGCGGGACATTCGTACCAAGAGACCCAGTACTTC | CASSPAGHSYQETQYF
TRBJ1-1 | many | TRBD1 | TRBV5-1 | TGCGCCAGCAACACAGGGGATATGAACACTGAAGCTTTCTTT | CASNTGDMNTEAFF
TRBJ1-2 | many | - | TRBV5-1 | TGCGCCAGCAAGACACCGTCGGGCTATGGCTACACCTTC | CASKTPSGYGYTF
TRBJ2-7 | many | - | TRBV2 | TGTGCCAGCAGAGAGGGGCTAGGTGGGGACGAGCAGTACTTC | CASREGLGGDEQYF
TRBJ2-2 | many | - | TRBV19 | TGTGCCAGTAGTATAGAGGGAACCGGGGAGCTGTTTTTT | CASSIEGTGELFF
TRBJ1-5 | many | - | TRBV20-1 | TGCAGTGCTAGGGTTAAGTGGGATCAGCCCCAGCATTTT | CSARVKWDQPQHF
TRBJ1-5 | - | - | TRBV28 | TGTGCCAGCACCCCTCTAGAGGGGCTTAATCAGCCCCAGCATTTT | CASTPLEGLNQPQHF
TRBJ2-3 | - | TRBD2 | TRBV12-5 | TGTGCTAGTGGTTTGGGACTAGCGAGTTCTCGGGGCACAGATACGCAGTATTTT | CASGLGLASSRGTDTQYF
TRBJ2-2 | - | TRBD2 | TRBV27 | TGTGCCAGCAGTTTGGGACTAGCTCATTCCGAGGAGCTGTTTTTT | CASSLGLAHSEELFF
TRBJ2-7 | - | - | TRBV2 | TGTGCCAGCAAGGACGCAACCTACAATGAGCAGTACTTC | CASKDATYNEQYF
TRBJ1-2 | - | - | TRBV7-9 | TGTGCCAGCAGCTCTGGACCGGACTATAGCCACACCTTC | CASSSGPDYSHTF
TRBJ1-1 | many | - | TRBV19 | TGTGCCAGTAGTATCGGGACGCTTGTCACTGAAGCTTTCTTT | CASSIGTLVTEAFF
TRBJ1-4 | many | TRBD1 | TRBV20-1 | TGCAGTGCTGCCCCAGGGGGCCCCAATGAAAAACTGTTTTTT | CSAAPGGPNEKLFF
TRBJ2-6 | many | - | TRBV6-4 | TGTGCCAGCAGTGAAGACTTCTCTGGGGCCAACGTCCTGACTTTC | CASSEDFSGANVLTF
TRBJ2-7 | many | TRBD2 | TRBV19 | TGTGCCAGTAGTATAGATTTAGGACTAGCGGGATCTACCGAGCAGTACTTC | CASSIDLGLAGSTEQYF
TRBJ1-6 | many | - | TRBV12-3/TRBV12-4 | TGTGCCACCACGACCCGCTCCTATAATTCACCCCTCCACTTT | CATTTRSYNSPLHF
TRBJ2-5 | - | TRBD1 | TRBV29-1 | TGCAGCGTCGACAGGGGGCAACAAGAGACCCAGTACTTC | CSVDRGQQETQYF
TRBJ2-2 | - | TRBD2 | TRBV27 | TGTGCCAGCAGTAGGGGACTAGCGGGAGGCCGGAGCACCGGGGAGCTGTTTTTT | CASSRGLAGGRSTGELFF
TRBJ1-2 | many | - | TRBV3-1 | TGTGCCAGCAGCCAAGGGCATAACTATGGCTACACCTTC | CASSQGHNYGYTF
TRBJ1-5 | - | TRBD1 | TRBV29-1 | TGCAGCGTTGAAAAACAGGGGGGGGGATCTCAGCCCCAGCATTTT | CSVEKQGGGSQPQHF
TRBJ2-7 | many | TRBD1 | TRBV11-1 | TGTGCCAGCCAAAGGGACAGGGACTACGAGCAGTACTTC | CASQRDRDYEQYF
TRBJ1-4 | - | - | TRBV6-1 | TGTGCCAGCGGCCTGAGCAGGATCATAAATGAAAAACTGTTTTTT | CASGLSRIINEKLFF
TRBJ1-1 | many | - | TRBV20-1 | TGCAGTGCAGCTCAAGGGGGAGGTATCGCTGAAGCTTTCTTT | CSAAQGGGIAEAFF
TRBJ2-1 | - | TRBD1 | TRBV20-1 | TGCAGTGCTAAGGGGGCAGGTGGGAACAATGAGCAGTTCTTC | CSAKGAGGNNEQFF
TRBJ2-1 | few | TRBD2 | TRBV9 | TGTGCCAGCAGCGTAGTCGGCGGGAGGGCCGACAATGAGCAGTTCTTC | CASSVVGGRADNEQFF
TRBJ2-1 | - | - | TRBV10-3 | TGTGCCATCAGTGAGTCGTCACCTAACAATGAGCAGTTCTTC | CAISESSPNNEQFF
TRBJ1-1 | - | - | TRBV19 | TGTGCCAGTAGTATCCAGCGCTTCGCTGAAGCTTTCTTT | CASSIQRFAEAFF
TRBJ2-7 | few | - | TRBV4-2 | TGTGCCAGCAGCCAAGATTATGGGTTCCTCGAGCAGTACTTC | CASSQDYGFLEQYF
TRBJ2-2 | - | TRBD2 | TRBV27 | TGTGCCAGCAGTTTCCTACTAGCGGGAGAAAACGGGGAGCTGTTTTTT | CASSFLLAGENGELFF
TRBJ1-6 | once | - | TRBV2 | TGTGCCAGCAGTGAAAGGGACGGTAATTCACCCCTCCACTTT | CASSERDGNSPLHF
TRBJ2-2 | many | - | TRBV14 | TGTGCCAGCACCAAAAGCCACACCGTCTTAACCGGGGAGCTGTTTTTT | CASTKSHTVLTGELFF
TRBJ2-5 | few | - | TRBV15 | TGTGCCACCAGCACCCCCCCGGAGACCCAGTACTTC | CATSTPPETQYF
TRBJ1-4 | - | TRBD1 | TRBV2 | TGTGCCAGCAGTGTTCGAGGGACAGGGAACGAGAAACTGTTTTTT | CASSVRGTGNEKLFF
TRBJ2-7 | - | TRBD2 | TRBV25-1 | TGTGCCAGCAGTGATACAGGACTAGCGGGGACCGGCGAGCAGTACTTC | CASSDTGLAGTGEQYF
TRBJ1-4 | - | TRBD1 | TRBV2 | TGTGCCAGCAGTGCCACTCCGGGACAGATAGCAACTAATGAAAAACTGTTTTTT | CASSATPGQIATNEKLFF
TRBJ1-2 | many | - | TRBV10-2 | TGCGCCAGCACCCGGGATTTCAGAGGCTACACCTTC | CASTRDFRGYTF
TRBJ2-1 | many | TRBD2 | TRBV7-9 | TGTGCCAGCAGCTCCAGGGGCGGGAGGGGGGTAGAGCAGTTCTTC | CASSSRGGRGVEQFF
TRBJ2-7 | many | TRBD1 | TRBV12-3/TRBV12-4 | TGTGCCAGCAGCCCAGACAGGGGGTACGACGAGCAGTACTTC | CASSPDRGYDEQYF
TRBJ1-5 | - | TRBD1 | TRBV2 | TGTGCCAGCAGTGGCATAACAGGGGGCAATCAGCCCCAGCATTTT | CASSGITGGNQPQHF
TRBJ1-5 | - | - | TRBV20-1 | TGCAGTGCTAGGGGCGATCAGCCCCAGCATTTT | CSARGDQPQHF
TRBJ2-2 | few | - | TRBV11-3 | TGTGCCAGCAGTCTCGCCTCACAGCATCCCGGGGAGCTGTTTTTT | CASSLASQHPGELFF
TRBJ2-5 | many | - | TRBV7-2 | TGTGCCAGCAGCTTAGGTCCAGGGAGAGCGGACTTC | CASSLGPGRADF
TRBJ2-7 | many | - | TRBV12-5 | TGTGCTAGTGGCATAGGTGAGGGCTACGAGCAGTACTTC | CASGIGEGYEQYF
TRBJ2-1 | - | - | TRBV9 | TGTGCCAGCAGCGTGTCCGCTCTCAATGAGCAGTTCTTC | CASSVSALNEQFF
TRBJ2-5 | many | - | TRBV7-3 | TGTGCCAGCAGCTTAAACACTCAAGAGACCCAGTACTTC | CASSLNTQETQYF
TRBJ2-7 | many | TRBD1 | TRBV4-1 | TGCGCCAGCAGCCGTGGACAGGGGCAGTACTTC | CASSRGQGQYF